The 28 T cell receptor beta chains below all came from one sample that was sequenced in a study of blood T cells in healthy people across ages. A second PCR, run for about 7 to 12 cycles, used a sample-barcoded 5' primer plus a J-beta primer mix. TCRdb used MiXCR to reprocess the 5' RACE reads, holding one entry per CDR3 protein. The data show 700,000 to 950,000 distinct CDR3 sequences, with more than 40% seen just once and 20% to 25% held by the top ten. Sequenced material: blood. These receptors came from a woman in her sixties in good health.

The sample holds a few counts of this clonotype. V is TRBV27 and J is TRBJ2-5; 11 nucleotides line up with TRBD2. CDR3 size: 14 residues. With V trimmed by 5 bases and J by 11 bases, 10 bases remained unmatched. The V gene's germline CDR1 is MNHEY and CDR2 SMNVEV (reference sequence). The CDR3 DNA reads TGTGCCAGCAGTACAGGACTAGCGGGCAATGAGCAGTACTTC. It is translated as CASSTGLAGNEQYF.

V gene TRBV6-6 combines with J gene TRBJ2-7; D ambiguous. Germline-derived CDR1 and CDR2 are MNHNY and SVGAGI (reference sequence). CDR3 length: 14 residues. V was clipped by 2 bases and J by 2 bases, with 10 bases between them. This CDR3 is CASSYRAQPYEQYF. DNA of the CDR3: TGTGCCAGCAGTTACCGGGCACAGCCCTACGAGCAGTACTTC.

V gene TRBV29-1 combines with J gene TRBJ2-3; D unclear. The V gene lost 3 bases and the J gene lost 5 bases, with 12 bases spanning the gap. The CDR3 extends over 13 amino acids. Germline V CDR1 and CDR2: SQVTM, ANQGSEA. CDR3 DNA: TGCAGCGTTGATGCGGAATTTGGAGATACGCAGTATTTT. It translates to CSVDAEFGDTQYF.

The table lists this clonotype with a few counts. The rearrangement joins TRBV5-1 to TRBJ2-2, with D unresolved. The germline CDR1 and CDR2 sequences are SGHRS and YFSETQ. The V and J ends lost 2 bases and 7 bases respectively, with 6 bases between them. The CDR3 runs to 12 residues. The CDR3 coding sequence is TGCGCCAGCAGCTTCGAAGTCGGGGAGCTGTTTTTT. It is translated as CASSFEVGELFF. Using reference TRBV5-1 and TRBJ2-2 for the parts outside the CDR3, the full variable domain is KAGVTQTPRYLIKTRGQQVTLSCSPISGHRSVSWYQQTPGQGLQFLFEYFSETQRNKGNFPGRFSGRQFSNSRSEMNVSTLELGDSALYLCASSFEVGELFFGEGSRLTVL.

This chain joins TRBV7-2 and TRBJ2-4; D gene unclear. The assigned J gene may be wrong: the sequence end matches TRBJ2-7 better. This CDR3 spans 14 amino acids. Germline V lookup: CDR1 SGHTA, CDR2 FQGNSA. CDR3 bases: TGTGCCAGCAGCGTCGGAACTGTGGGGTACGAGCAGTACTTC. Translation: CASSVGTVGYEQYF.

This clonotype has at least ten counts. The chain combines TRBV6-5 with TRBJ2-5, with 9 bases identical to TRBD1. The CDR3 totals 14 residues. CDR1 is MNHEY and CDR2 is SVGAGI in the germline V gene. With 4 bases clipped from V and 7 bases from J, the junction kept 7 bases outside the gene matches. CDR3: CASSSGTGKGTQYF. The CDR3 nucleotides are TGTGCCAGCAGTTCCGGGACAGGGAAGGGGACCCAGTACTTC.

This clonotype was counted only a few times. The CDR3 loop reads CASSPPGGRWYEQYF. The CDR3, as DNA: TGTGCCAGCAGTCCGCCGGGCGGGAGGTGGTACGAGCAGTACTTC. The chain carries TRBV28 and TRBJ2-7, with 8 bases matching TRBD2. The germline CDR1 and CDR2 sequences are MDHEN and SYDVKM. CDR3 length: 15 residues. The ends lost 5 bases at V and 4 bases at J; junction bases unmatched: 10.

V and J are TRBV6-6 and TRBJ1-2, with no clear D. Per the germline V gene, CDR1 is MNHNY and CDR2 is SVGAGI (reference sequence). V lost 4 bases and J 2 bases, leaving 11 bases between the germline ends. This CDR3 spans 14 amino acids. The DNA of the CDR3 is TGTGCCAGCAGTTCCCGCGCGGGGAACTATGGCTACACCTTC. Protein: CASSSRAGNYGYTF.

V gene TRBV11-2 combines with J gene TRBJ2-6; 7 positions match TRBD1. The CDR3 is 18 amino acids. V lost 5 bases and J lost 1; bases outside the gene matches: 11. Germline V gives CDR1 SGHAT, CDR2 FQNNGV. This CDR3 is CASSLLRDRRSGANVLTF. CDR3 nucleotides: TGTGCCAGCAGCCTTTTACGGGACAGAAGGTCTGGGGCCAACGTCCTGACTTTC.

V and J are TRBV6-5 and TRBJ1-4, with 8 bases lining up with TRBD1. The V gene end was trimmed by 4 bases and the J gene end by 8 bases; junction bases not matched to a gene: 6. The CDR3 is made up of 14 amino acids. Germline CDR1 reads MNHEY; CDR2 reads SVGAGI. The CDR3 spells CASSFRTGREKLFF. The CDR3 DNA reads as TGTGCCAGCAGTTTTAGGACAGGGCGGGAAAAACTGTTTTTT.

A few counts support this clonotype. The V gene is TRBV6-5, the J gene TRBJ2-2; no definite D call. Trimming cost V 0 bases and J 7 bases, with 3 bases left between them. Germline V gene sequence: CDR1 MNHEY, CDR2 SVGAGI. This CDR3 comprises 12 residues. The CDR3 coding sequence is TGTGCCAGCAGTTACTCTTTCGGGGAGCTGTTTTTT. Amino acids: CASSYSFGELFF.

This chain uses TRBV9 with TRBJ2-2, with 7 nucleotides matching TRBD1. Trimming cost V 2 bases and J 5 bases; bases outside gene matches: 3. Looked up from germline, CDR1 is SGDLS and CDR2 is YYNGEE. CDR3 length: 14 residues. CDR3 amino acids: CASSVQGDTGELFF. In DNA, the CDR3 is TGTGCCAGCAGCGTTCAGGGGGATACCGGGGAGCTGTTTTTT.

DNA for the CDR3: TGTGCCATCAAAGGGGTTAGCGCCTACGAGCAGTACTTC. Protein sequence: CAIKGVSAYEQYF. This chain joins TRBV10-3 and TRBJ2-7, with D tentatively TRBD1 or TRBD2 (5 bases each). The CDR3 has 13 amino acids. Trimming took off 7 bases at V and 2 bases at J, with 12 bases between the two ends. Germline V CDR1 and CDR2: ENHRY, SYGVKD.

The rearrangement links TRBV5-6 to TRBJ1-2, with 10 bases matching TRBD1. Germline values: CDR1 SGHDT, CDR2 YYEEEE. This CDR3 contains 13 residues. Unmatched junction bases numbered 1, after V lost 4 bases and J lost 4 bases. The CDR3 region has the DNA TGTGCCAGCAGCCGGGACAGGGGCTATGGCTACACCTTC. Its translation is CASSRDRGYGYTF.

The genes are TRBV7-9 and TRBJ2-3; 13 nucleotides align to TRBD2. The CDR3 has 16 residues. Germline CDR1 is SEHNR and CDR2 is FQNEAQ (reference sequence). V trimming: 5 bases; J trimming: 6 bases; junction bases outside the gene matches: 8. The CDR3 DNA is TGTGCCAGCAGCCCCGGGACTAGCGGGGAATTCGATACGCAGTATTTT. This sequence encodes CASSPGTSGEFDTQYF.

This clonotype was seen ten or more times. V usage is TRBV20-1 and J usage is TRBJ1-1, with a possible D match to TRBD1 (5 bases). CDR1 is DFQATT and CDR2 is SNEGSKA in the germline V gene (reference sequence). V was cut by 3 bases and J by 10 bases, with 12 bases left in between. CDR3 length equals 11 residues. The CDR3 nucleotides are TGCAGTGCTAGCCCGGGACCACGAGCTTTCTTT. Its protein is CSASPGPRAFF.

This clonotype turned up a few times. The rearrangement links TRBV11-2 to TRBJ2-1, with 9 bases matching TRBD2. The CDR3 is made up of 16 amino acids. The V and J ends lost 0 bases and 8 bases, in that order; junction bases with no gene match: 8. Germline V gene data show CDR1 as SGHAT and CDR2 as FQNNGV. CDR3 nucleotide sequence: TGTGCCAGCAGCTTAGATACAGCGGGGGGTTTGGATGAGCAGTTCTTC. This gives the protein CASSLDTAGGLDEQFF.

This rearrangement joins TRBV18 to TRBJ2-5; D not certain. V dropped 3 bases and J dropped 11 bases, with 22 bases sitting between them. The germline V gene encodes CDR1 KGHSH and CDR2 LQKENI. The CDR3 runs to 15 residues. For the CDR3, the DNA is TGTGCCAGCTCACCGATCGCCGGTACTTACAATGAGCAGTACTTC. It codes for CASSPIAGTYNEQYF. Combining the CDR3 with reference TRBV18 and TRBJ2-5 gives the whole variable domain NAGVMQNPRHLVRRRGQEARLRCSPMKGHSHVYWYRQLPEEGLKFMVYLQKENIIDESGMPKERFSAEFPKEGPSILRIQQVVRGDSAAYFCASSPIAGTYNEQYFGPGTRLLVL.

The rearrangement uses TRBV28 and TRBJ2-1; 7 positions match TRBD2. The junction had 9 bases not matched to a gene; V was cut back by 3 bases and J by 4 bases. CDR3 size: 16 residues. Germline values: CDR1 MDHEN, CDR2 SYDVKM. CDR3 DNA: TGTGCCAGCAGTTTTGATGGCGGGGGACCTTACAATGAGCAGTTCTTC. Its protein product is CASSFDGGGPYNEQFF. The complete variable domain, with remaining parts taken from reference TRBV28 and TRBJ2-1, reads DVKVTQSSRYLVKRTGEKVFLECVQDMDHENMFWYRQDPGLGLRLIYFSYDVKMKEKGDIPEGYSVSREKKERFSLILESASTNQTSMYLCASSFDGGGPYNEQFFGPGTRLTVL.

The chain couples TRBV3-1 to TRBJ2-1, with TRBD2 matching 11 bases. The ends lost 1 base at V and 7 bases at J; junction bases unmatched: 9. The length of the CDR3 is 17 residues. The germline V gene encodes CDR1 LGHDT and CDR2 YNNKEL (reference sequence). Here the CDR3 reads CASSQVLGTSGGNEQFF. For the CDR3, the DNA is TGTGCCAGCAGCCAAGTTCTCGGGACTAGCGGTGGTAATGAGCAGTTCTTC.

CDR3 bases: TGCAGTGCTAGTACCCATGGGCGAGGGCAATACAATGAGCAGTTCTTC. It is translated as CSASTHGRGQYNEQFF. The V and J genes are TRBV20-1 and TRBJ2-1; D is possibly TRBD2 (5 bases). The CDR3 runs 16 residues. From germline, CDR1 is DFQATT and CDR2 SNEGSKA (reference sequence). V was cut by 3 bases and J by 4 bases, with 19 bases left in between.

The chain couples TRBV7-2 to TRBJ2-5, with TRBD2 identical over 7 bases. The closer fit of TRBJ2-7 to the DNA end suggests the J call may be wrong. The CDR3 has 16 residues. The germline CDR1 and CDR2 sequences are SGHTA and FQGNSA. DNA of the CDR3: TGTGCCAGCAGCTTAAGGAGGGAACGGGAGGTTTACGAGCAGTACTTC. This codes for CASSLRREREVYEQYF.

The J gene is TRBJ2-7, the V gene TRBV5-1; D remains unclear. V lost 4 bases and J 2 bases, leaving 10 bases between the germline ends. The CDR3 is made up of 13 amino acids. Looked up from germline, CDR1 is SGHRS and CDR2 is YFSETQ. The CDR3 protein is CASSRGNTYEQYF. The CDR3 region has the DNA TGCGCCAGCAGCCGAGGCAATACCTACGAGCAGTACTTC.

This clonotype has a handful of counts. The gene calls are TRBV5-5 and TRBJ2-5; no definite D call. Trimming left V 0 bases short and J 0 bases short, with 6 bases between. This CDR3 is built from 14 residues. The germline V gene has CDR1 SGHKS and CDR2 YYEKEE (reference sequence). Written as DNA, the CDR3 is TGTGCCAGCAGCTTGGGACCTTACCAAGAGACCCAGTACTTC. This encodes CASSLGPYQETQYF.

V usage is TRBV12-3 or TRBV12-4 and J usage is TRBJ2-1, with TRBD2 matching over 11 bases. Trimming cost V 4 bases and J 4 bases; bases outside gene matches: 9. The CDR3 contains 17 residues. The CDR3 spells CASSSGLAGWLYNEQFF. The CDR3 DNA reads as TGTGCCAGCAGTTCCGGACTAGCGGGCTGGCTATACAATGAGCAGTTCTTC.

This clonotype was detected ten times or more. CDR3 region: CASSLVSGQETQYF. The CDR3 nucleotides are TGTGCCAGCAGCTTAGTTTCAGGACAAGAGACCCAGTACTTC. The V and J genes are TRBV7-2 and TRBJ2-5; D call uncertain. This CDR3 has 14 residues. Looked up from germline, CDR1 is SGHTA and CDR2 is FQGNSA. Trimming took 1 base from V and 2 from J, leaving 8 bases between them. Supplemented by reference TRBV7-2 and TRBJ2-5, the full variable domain reads GAGVSQSPSNKVTEKGKDVELRCDPISGHTALYWYRQSLGQGLEFLIYFQGNSAPDKSGLPSDRFSAERTGGSVSTLTIQRTQQEDSAVYLCASSLVSGQETQYFGPGTRLLVL.

This chain joins TRBV6-5 and TRBJ2-1, with TRBD2 as a possible D gene (6 bases). Germline V lookup: CDR1 MNHEY, CDR2 SVGAGI. V shed 0 bases and J shed 8 bases, with 20 bases lying between them. The CDR3 spans 17 residues. The CDR3 nucleotides read TGTGCCAGCAGTTACTCCGCTCCGGGACTCACTTCCCATGAGCAGTTCTTC. Encoded protein: CASSYSAPGLTSHEQFF.

Worth noting for this clonotype: Possible read error: a much larger clone is one base away. The chain has TRBV27 and TRBJ2-4; D possibly corresponds to TRBD2 (5 bases). V was cut by 8 bases and J by 13 bases, with 21 bases left in between. This CDR3 is 13 amino acids long. CDR1 and CDR2 from the germline V gene are MNHEY and SMNVEV (reference sequence). CDR3: CASSGGLSYGQYF. CDR3 bases: TGTGCCAGCTCTGGAGGTCTCTCCTACGGGCAGTACTTC.